A selection of T cell receptor beta chains follows, all from one sample in a study of graft-versus-host responses after intestinal transplantation. TCRdb's table, derived via immunoSEQ multiplex PCR, lists solely in-frame clones and lacks some. Of tens of thousands of clones detected, about four fifths appear once; the ten largest clones hold approximately 18%. No antigens are known for them. The sequencing used unstimulated CD8+ T cells sorted from spleen or lymph node cells, collected before intestinal transplant. Receptors originate from a human donor who received an intestinal transplant. The CDR3 runs from the conserved cysteine through the conserved F or W. D genes are given only for firm matches. Expanded clones are given a class, and other clones once, few, many or no size at all.

d_call	clone_size	v_call	j_call	cdr3_aa	cdr3_nt
TRBD1	-	TRBV12-5	TRBJ1-1	CASGLEDREGATEAFF	TGTGCTAGTGGTTTGGAGGACAGGGAGGGTGCCACTGAAGCTTTCTTT
TRBD2	few	TRBV27	TRBJ2-7	CASSLVAGTYEQYF	TGTGCCAGCAGTTTGGTAGCGGGGACCTACGAGCAGTACTTC
-	-	TRBV4-1	TRBJ1-2	CASSPGEEDYGYTF	TGCGCCAGCAGCCCAGGGGAGGAGGACTATGGCTACACCTTC
-	-	TRBV4-1	TRBJ2-7	CASSQDEGAYEQYF	TGCGCCAGCAGCCAAGATGAGGGTGCCTACGAGCAGTACTTC
TRBD1	-	TRBV7-9	TRBJ2-5	CATGQGSVGTQYF	TGTGCCACGGGACAGGGTTCAGTAGGGACCCAGTACTTC
-	few	TRBV11-2	TRBJ2-7	CASVVGGAYEQYF	TGTGCCAGTGTGGTAGGAGGGGCCTACGAGCAGTACTTC
TRBD2	-	TRBV27	TRBJ2-1	CASSFSPLAGVGNEQFF	TGTGCCAGCAGTTTCTCCCCCCTAGCGGGAGTTGGCAATGAGCAGTTCTTC
-	-	TRBV9	TRBJ1-2	CASSAPGQSHYGYTF	TGTGCCAGCAGCGCCCCCGGACAGAGCCACTATGGCTACACCTTC
TRBD1	-	TRBV6-6	TRBJ1-5	CASSYSGDSTQHF	TGTGCCAGCAGTTACTCAGGGGACAGTACCCAGCATTTT
-	once	TRBV15	TRBJ1-2	CATSKTGYNYYGYTF	TGTGCCACCAGCAAAACAGGGTACAACTACTATGGCTACACCTTC
-	-	TRBV13	TRBJ2-7	CASSLETGEAHLDYEQYF	TGTGCCAGCAGCTTAGAAACGGGGGAAGCTCACCTAGACTACGAGCAGTACTTC
TRBD1	-	TRBV27	TRBJ2-7	CASSLPDRVNEQYF	TGTGCCAGCAGTTTACCGGACAGGGTAAACGAGCAGTACTTC
TRBD2	-	TRBV19	TRBJ2-3	CASMRTSGNTDTQYF	TGTGCCAGTATGCGGACTAGCGGAAACACAGATACGCAGTATTTT